What follows are 19 T cell receptor beta chains derived from one specimen sequenced in a study of blood T cell repertoires in COVID-19. Sequencing was performed with immunoSEQ multiplex PCR; in TCRdb, only in-frame clones are kept and a portion is missing. Among 350,000 to 450,000 clones, more than 70% were seen once, and the ten largest hold 2.3%. Source material: peripheral blood. The receptors here all came from a woman aged 60-75 years with COVID-19, enrolled during active disease.

V usage is TRBV7-7 and J usage is TRBJ2-1, with TRBD2 matching 8 bases. The CDR3 covers 12 residues. The V segment lost 5 bases and the J segment 9 bases; nucleotides outside the gene matches: 3. Germline CDR1 reads SSHAT; CDR2 reads FNYEAQ (reference sequence). In DNA, the CDR3 is TGTGCCAGCAGCCGGGCGGGGGGTGAGCAGTTCTTC. Translating gives CASSRAGGEQFF. The entire variable domain, with the rest obtained from reference TRBV7-7 and TRBJ2-1, is as follows: GAGVSQSPRYKVTKRGQDVTLRCDPISSHATLYWYQQALGQGPEFLTYFNYEAQPDKSGLPSDRFSAERPEGSISTLTIQRTEQRDSAMYRCASSRAGGEQFFGPGTRLTVL.

The J gene is TRBJ1-5, the V gene TRBV28; TRBD1 matches 10 bases. CDR3 length: 16 amino acids. J was trimmed by 4 bases and V by 3 bases; bases with no gene match: 6. The germline V gene encodes CDR1 MDHEN and CDR2 SYDVKM. The CDR3: CASSFSGQGGNQPQHF. The CDR3 DNA sequence: TGTGCCAGCAGTTTCTCTGGACAGGGGGGGAATCAGCCCCAGCATTTT.

This clone was seen a few times. V gene TRBV12-3 or TRBV12-4 combines with J gene TRBJ2-1; D is unclear. The CDR3 extends over 11 amino acids. The ends were cut back, 2 bases at V and 10 bases at J, with 6 bases in the middle. CDR3 amino acids: CASSLTQEQFF. CDR3 nucleotides: TGTGCCAGCAGTTTAACGCAGGAGCAGTTCTTC.

This clone occurred once. The chain recombines TRBV7-3 with TRBJ1-1; TRBD1 aligns across 7 bases. There are 14 residues in the CDR3. Germline loops: CDR1 SGHTA, CDR2 FQGTGA. V shed 5 bases, J shed 2 bases, and the junction held 5 bases outside the gene matches. As DNA, the CDR3 is TGTGCCAGCAGCATGGGACAGCCAAACACTGAAGCTTTCTTT. Its translation is CASSMGQPNTEAFF.

This chain connects TRBV5-4 to TRBJ2-1; no clear D. Trimming shortened V by 0 bases and J by 6 bases, and 7 bases separated the two germline ends. The CDR3 is 13 amino acids. Per germline, CDR1 SGHNT and CDR2 YYREEE (reference sequence). The CDR3 reads CASSLATTNEQFF. The CDR3 nucleotides read TGTGCCAGCAGCTTGGCAACAACCAATGAGCAGTTCTTC.

This chain uses TRBV5-1 with TRBJ1-1; D possibly corresponds to TRBD1 (6 bases). CDR3 length: 16 residues. The germline V gene has CDR1 SGHRS and CDR2 YFSETQ. Deletions cut 5 bases from V and 5 bases from J, with 22 bases between. This CDR3 reads CASSPGTFLVGTEAFF. As DNA, the CDR3 is TGCGCCAGCAGTCCTGGGACATTCTTGGTGGGGACTGAAGCTTTCTTT. Together with reference TRBV5-1 and TRBJ1-1, the CDR3 gives the full variable domain: KAGVTQTPRYLIKTRGQQVTLSCSPISGHRSVSWYQQTPGQGLQFLFEYFSETQRNKGNFPGRFSGRQFSNSRSEMNVSTLELGDSALYLCASSPGTFLVGTEAFFGQGTRLTVV.

The chain couples TRBV7-2 to TRBJ2-7, with TRBD1 as a possible D gene (6 bases). Germline V gene sequence: CDR1 SGHTA, CDR2 FQGNSA. The CDR3 consists of 15 residues. Trimming removed 5 bases from V and 4 bases from J, with 18 bases in between. CDR3 in DNA: TGTGCCAGCAGCCAAGGCACCGGGACACTATACGAGCAGTACTTC. Translation gives CASSQGTGTLYEQYF. Complete variable domain (other parts from reference TRBV7-2 and TRBJ2-7): GAGVSQSPSNKVTEKGKDVELRCDPISGHTALYWYRQSLGQGLEFLIYFQGNSAPDKSGLPSDRFSAERTGGSVSTLTIQRTQQEDSAVYLCASSQGTGTLYEQYFGPGTRLTVT.

The chain recombines TRBV6-5 with TRBJ1-2; D is undetermined. CDR1 and CDR2 (germline): MNHEY, SVGAGI. V lost 6 bases, J lost 6 bases, and 20 bases lay in between. The CDR3 totals 15 residues. CDR3 bases: TGTGCCAGCAGAGTTCCGGGAGCCGGCGGGAATGGCTACACCTTC. It specifies CASRVPGAGGNGYTF.

The chain combines TRBV2 with TRBJ1-2, with D tentatively TRBD1 (5 bases). Trimming shortened V by 7 bases and J by 2 bases, and 11 bases separated the two germline ends. The CDR3 has 13 amino acids. CDR1 SNHLY and CDR2 FYNNEI come from the germline V gene. DNA for the CDR3: TGTGCCAGCATCTCCAGGGCGAACTATGGCTACACCTTC. Residues: CASISRANYGYTF.

Details on this clone: Other DNA sequences in the same sample also yield this CDR3. This chain uses TRBV20-1 with TRBJ2-1; TRBD1 agrees at 7 bases. In germline, CDR1 is DFQATT, CDR2 SNEGSKA (reference sequence). The CDR3 sequence is 10 residues long. The CDR3 here is CSAQGNEQFF. In DNA, the CDR3 is TGCAGCGCACAGGGGAATGAGCAGTTCTTC.

This rearrangement joins TRBV4-1 to TRBJ1-1, with 10 positions matching TRBD1. With V trimmed by 2 bases and J by 1 base, 4 bases remained unmatched. The length of the CDR3 is 16 residues. Germline V CDR1 and CDR2: MGHRA, YSYEKL. The CDR3 DNA reads TGCGCCAGCAGCCAACCTTGGACAGGGGGGAACACTGAAGCTTTCTTT. Its translation is CASSQPWTGGNTEAFF.

The V gene is TRBV6-5, the J gene TRBJ2-3, with D perhaps TRBD1 (5 bases). The CDR3 runs 13 residues. The germline gives CDR1 MNHEY, CDR2 SVGAGI. V was pared by 2 bases and J by 10 bases, with 13 bases between. This CDR3 is CASSYPQGLAQYF. CDR3 sequence (DNA): TGTGCCAGCAGTTACCCTCAGGGTTTGGCGCAGTATTTT.

V gene TRBV7-2 combines with J gene TRBJ2-2; D is unresolved. The CDR3 is made up of 16 amino acids. Trimming stripped 4 bases from V and 2 bases from J, with 14 bases between. Germline loops: CDR1 SGHTA, CDR2 FQGNSA. CDR3 DNA sequence: TGTGCCAGCAGCTCCCAAGGCGGCTTCAACACCGGGGAGCTGTTTTTT. This sequence encodes CASSSQGGFNTGELFF.

This chain uses TRBV25-1 with TRBJ1-2, with D possibly matching TRBD1 (5 bases). V was trimmed by 1 base and J by 4 bases, leaving 16 bases between them. CDR1 is MGHDK and CDR2 is SYGVNS in the germline V gene. The CDR3 consists of 16 residues. CDR3 sequence reads: CASSESGLSRAYGYTF. CDR3 coding DNA: TGTGCCAGCAGTGAATCAGGTCTATCCAGGGCCTATGGCTACACCTTC.

This chain uses TRBV7-6 with TRBJ2-1; 8 bases align to TRBD2. V lost 0 bases, J lost 4 bases, and 5 bases stayed unmatched. The CDR3 is 16 residues long. Germline CDR1 reads SGHVS; CDR2 reads FNYEAQ. As DNA, the CDR3 is TGTGCCAGCAGCTTAGCGCGGAGCGGGGGTTACAATGAGCAGTTCTTC. Its protein is CASSLARSGGYNEQFF. Based on the CDR3 plus reference TRBV7-6 and TRBJ2-1, the full variable domain is GAGVSQSPRYKVTKRGQDVALRCDPISGHVSLYWYRQALGQGPEFLTYFNYEAQQDKSGLPNDRFSAERPEGSISTLTIQRTEQRDSAMYRCASSLARSGGYNEQFFGPGTRLTVL.

A single count supports this clone. V gene TRBV7-2 combines with J gene TRBJ1-2; TRBD1 is a possible D gene (6 bases). Germline loops: CDR1 SGHTA, CDR2 FQGNSA. V was trimmed by 2 bases and J by 5 bases, leaving 12 bases between them. This CDR3 has 14 residues. The CDR3 loop reads CASSLLNTGYGYTF. DNA for the CDR3: TGTGCCAGCAGCTTACTGAATACAGGGTATGGCTACACCTTC.

This clone was found once. The gene calls are TRBV5-1 and TRBJ2-3, with 7 positions matching TRBD2. Trimming removed 7 bases from V and 0 bases from J; junction bases left unmatched: 8. This CDR3 has 15 amino acids. Germline CDR1 is SGHRS and CDR2 is YFSETQ. The CDR3 spells CASASGDPSTDTQYF. The CDR3 DNA is TGCGCCAGCGCGAGCGGGGATCCTAGCACAGATACGCAGTATTTT.

The chain couples TRBV6-5 to TRBJ1-2; 12 bases map to TRBD1. The CDR3 has 15 amino acids. Per the germline V gene, CDR1 is MNHEY and CDR2 is SVGAGI. V shed 6 bases, J shed 7 bases, and the junction held 9 bases outside the gene matches. CDR3 region: CASRPGTGGGSGYTF. The CDR3 region has the DNA TGTGCCAGCAGGCCCGGGACAGGGGGCGGCAGTGGCTACACCTTC.

The rearrangement links TRBV14 to TRBJ1-2; 8 nucleotides match TRBD1. There are 14 residues in the CDR3. Trimming cost V 4 bases and J 4 bases; bases outside gene matches: 5. CDR1 and CDR2 from the germline V gene are SGHDN and FVKESK. The CDR3 sequence is CASSPGQGLYGYTF. As DNA, the CDR3 is TGTGCCAGCAGCCCCGGACAGGGTCTCTATGGCTACACCTTC.